A single TCR beta chain is shown here with its context. In the original workflow: Counts of nucleated cells, estimated from reference gene primer amplification, were obtained. Sequencing was performed with immunoSEQ multiplex PCR; in TCRdb, only in-frame clones are kept and a portion is missing. V, J and clone size are those of that table, while D and trimming were read from the DNA. The repertoire consists of 100,000 to 150,000 clones, with 80% to 90% occurring once and the leading ten covering 25% to 35%. This sample is drawn from a study of blood T cell repertoires in COVID-19. Study-wide background: Sites across the United States, Italy and Spain contributed samples from acute and convalescent COVID-19. Sources were T cells, B-cell-depleted T cells, or PBMCs; the material itself was cDNA or gDNA.

The CDR3 contains 12 residues. Germline CDR1 and CDR2: SGHNT and YYREEE (reference sequence). Trimming pared 4 bases from V and 0 bases from J, leaving 5 bases between. The sequencing input was peripheral blood. The sequence came from a woman between 65 and 79 years old with acute or convalescent COVID-19. The rearrangement links TRBV5-4 to TRBJ2-7; maybe TRBD2 (5 bases). The CDR3 coding sequence is TGTGCCAGCAGCGGGAGCTCCTACGAGCAGTACTTC. Translation: CASSGSSYEQYF.